What follows is one T cell receptor (beta chain) and its context. The sample comes from a study of siplizumab effects on memory and regulatory T cells. Method: immunoSEQ multiplex PCR; TCRdb's copy keeps in-frame clones and lacks some. This sample has 90,000 to 95,000 clones; roughly 97% occur once, and the top ten carry less than 0.035%. Per the germline V gene, CDR1 is SGHDT and CDR2 is YYEEEE. V was pared by 2 bases and J by 4 bases, with 9 bases between. There are 13 residues in the CDR3. The sample consisted of naive CD4+ T cells sorted from blood. The TCR originated in a human donor in good health. The V and J genes are TRBV5-6 and TRBJ2-5; D gene ambiguous. The CDR3 nucleotides are TGTGCCAGCAGCTTTTCCCCCCCAGAGACCCAGTACTTC. Its protein product is CASSFSPPETQYF. The whole variable domain, remainder taken from reference TRBV5-6 and TRBJ2-5, is DAGVTQSPTHLIKTRGQQVTLRCSPKSGHDTVSWYQQALGQGPQFIFQYYEEEERQRGNFPDRFSGHQFPNYSSELNVNALLLGDSALYLCASSFSPPETQYFGPGTRLLVL.